This T cell receptor beta chain was sequenced during a study of cytomegalovirus exposure and HLA in healthy donors. Findings and limits, study-wide: Cytomegalovirus status was reportedly diagnosed by the classifier with high sensitivity and specificity.

This CDR3 comprises 16 residues. CDR1 is SNHLY and CDR2 is FYNNEI in the germline V gene. Germline trimming cut 6 bases from V and 3 bases from J; bases unmatched to any gene: 10. Method: immunoSEQ multiplex PCR; TCRdb's copy keeps in-frame clones and lacks some. The sample shows 200,000 to 300,000 clones, around 88% of them seen only once. About this clone itself: No antigen is known for it.

The sample taken for sequencing was PBMCs. The chain links TRBV2 to TRBJ2-2; 7 bases fit TRBD1. This TCR was recovered from a woman between 25 and 40 years old in good health and CMV-seropositive. DNA of the CDR3: TGTGCCAGCAGGAAACCGGGACAGAGCTACACCGGGGAGCTGTTTTTT. It encodes CASRKPGQSYTGELFF.